The rows below give T cell receptor beta chains drawn from one sample of a study of shared clonotypes between healthy human individuals. Generated by immunoSEQ multiplex PCR, the TCRdb table keeps only in-frame clones and is missing some. Here the sample spans roughly 1,000,000 clones, approximately 78% being singletons. The specimen was memory CD4+ T cells from PBMCs. The receptors shown here come from a man between 18 and 35 years old in good health. Some clones in this sample may be carry-over from other donors' samples. Each CDR3 is given with its conserved first and last residue. A D gene is named only where the DNA matches it firmly. Size values are once, few and many counts, or a class for expanded clones, and some rows have none.

size,V,J,D,DNA,CDR3
NA,TRBV28,TRBJ1-4,NA,TGTGCCAGCAGTTCCCTCCGGGGACCCGCAACTAATGAAAAACTGTTTTTT,CASSSLRGPATNEKLFF
NA,TRBV7-9,TRBJ2-7,TRBD2,TGTGCCAGCAGCTTAGCGTCAGCGGGAGCGGACGAGCAGTACTTC,CASSLASAGADEQYF
NA,TRBV14,TRBJ2-7,TRBD2,TGTGCCAGCAGCCAAACCAGACTAGCGGGAGTCTACGAGCAGTACTTC,CASSQTRLAGVYEQYF
NA,TRBV5-5,TRBJ1-5,NA,TGTGCCAGCAGCTTGGGAGGGGTGGGCCATCAGCCCCAGCATTTT,CASSLGGVGHQPQHF
NA,TRBV5-1,TRBJ2-1,TRBD2,TGCGCCAGCAGCTGGGGACTAGCCGGTTCCTACAATGAGCAGTTCTTC,CASSWGLAGSYNEQFF
NA,TRBV6-5,TRBJ1-5,TRBD1,TGTGCCAGCAGTTACGACAGGGACGGCAATCAGCCCCAGCATTTT,CASSYDRDGNQPQHF
once,TRBV30,TRBJ1-2,NA,TGTGCCGGCTACATCGGGACGGATGGCTACACCTTC,CAGYIGTDGYTF
NA,TRBV10-1,TRBJ1-1,NA,TGCGCCAGCACAGACCTCACTGAAGCTTTCTTT,CASTDLTEAFF
NA,TRBV10-3,TRBJ1-1,NA,TGTGCCATCAGTCCCTCTGAGGGGTTTGAAGCTTTCTTT,CAISPSEGFEAFF
NA,TRBV15,TRBJ1-2,NA,TGTGCCACCAGCAGAGGAGACGGGGGCTACACCTTC,CATSRGDGGYTF
NA,TRBV2,TRBJ2-1,NA,TGTGCCAGCATCCGACTAGTGGGTTTCGATGAGCAGTTCTTC,CASIRLVGFDEQFF
NA,TRBV23-1,TRBJ1-5,NA,TGCGCCAGCAGTCCAATAGACGGGAACGGGCAGCCCCAGCATTTT,CASSPIDGNGQPQHF
NA,TRBV5-1,TRBJ2-2,NA,TGCGCCAGCAGCTTAGGCAGTCCGAACACCGGGGAGCTGTTTTTT,CASSLGSPNTGELFF
NA,TRBV5-4,TRBJ2-7,TRBD2,TGTGCCAGCAGCTGGGGGGGACTAGCGGGTGACTACGAGCAGTACTTC,CASSWGGLAGDYEQYF
NA,TRBV5-8,TRBJ2-4,NA,TGTGCCGGCGAGCGTTTGAAGGGGACACTAGCCAAAAACATTCAGTACTTC,CAGERLKGTLAKNIQYF
many,TRBV2,TRBJ2-5,TRBD1,TGTGCCAGCCGCAGGGGGCTTGAGGAGACCCAGTACTTC,CASRRGLEETQYF
NA,TRBV9,TRBJ2-1,TRBD2,TGTGCCAGCAGCGACCCGGCCGCGGCGGGACTAGCCGCCAATGAGCAGTTCTTC,CASSDPAAAGLAANEQFF
NA,TRBV19,TRBJ2-6,NA,TGTGCCAGTAGTATTCAAGGTATCACGGCCAGCTCTGGGGCCAACGTCCTGACTTTC,CASSIQGITASSGANVLTF
once,TRBV20-1,TRBJ2-7,NA,TGCAGCCCCCTGGTGAGTGGGGAGCAGTACTTC,CSPLVSGEQYF
NA,TRBV11-2,TRBJ2-7,TRBD2,TGTGCCAGCAGCCCCCGACTAGCGGGTTCCTACGAGCAGTACTTC,CASSPRLAGSYEQYF
NA,TRBV29-1,TRBJ2-1,TRBD2,TGCAGCGTTGACCCCCTCCTACTAGCGGGAAAAATATTAAATGAGCAGTTCTTC,CSVDPLLLAGKILNEQFF
NA,TRBV11-2,TRBJ2-2,NA,TGTGCCAGCAGCTTAGACGCCGGGCGGACCGGGGAGCTGTTTTTT,CASSLDAGRTGELFF
NA,TRBV5-8,TRBJ1-5,TRBD1,TGTGCCAGCAGCTCCGGGACAGGGGATATGTGGAATCAGCCCCAGCATTTT,CASSSGTGDMWNQPQHF
NA,TRBV28,TRBJ1-5,NA,TGTGCCAGCAGACCACAGGGCGGGGGTCAGCCCCAGCATTTT,CASRPQGGGQPQHF
once,TRBV5-3,TRBJ2-3,TRBD2,TGTGCCAGCAGCTCCGGACTAGCGGGAGCAGATACGCAGTATTTT,CASSSGLAGADTQYF
many,TRBV7-2,TRBJ1-1,NA,TGTGCCAGCAGCTTAGATGGGGCAGGGTTGAACACTGAAGCTTTCTTT,CASSLDGAGLNTEAFF
NA,TRBV28,TRBJ1-6,TRBD1,TGTGCCAGCAGAGGGACAGGAAATTCACCCCTCCACTTT,CASRGTGNSPLHF
once,TRBV2,TRBJ2-5,NA,TGTGCCAGCAGTGTGGAGGGGGCGGGGTACTTC,CASSVEGAGYF
once,TRBV19,TRBJ2-1,NA,TGTGCCAGTACCATTGGACCCTTCTACAATGAGCAGTTCTTC,CASTIGPFYNEQFF
NA,TRBV7-3,TRBJ2-2,TRBD2,TGTGCCAGCAGCGCGGCTAGCGGGAGAGACACCGGGGAGCTGTTTTTT,CASSAASGRDTGELFF
many,TRBV28,TRBJ1-2,NA,TGTGCCAGCTCCCGGGGCTTCCGGGGACGGGATGGCTACACCTTC,CASSRGFRGRDGYTF
NA,TRBV7-9,TRBJ1-2,NA,TGTGCCAGCAGCTTAGTTGTTGACAGAGCAGGCTATGGCTACACCTTC,CASSLVVDRAGYGYTF
NA,TRBV7-2,TRBJ2-5,NA,TGTGCCAGCAGCCCCCAAGCGGAGCAAGAGACCCAGTACTTC,CASSPQAEQETQYF
few,TRBV7-3,TRBJ1-6,TRBD1,TGTGCCAGCAGCTCGGGACAGCCGGGTTCACCCCTCCACTTT,CASSSGQPGSPLHF
NA,TRBV7-6,TRBJ2-7,NA,TGTGCCAGCAAGGCATTATTGGGCTCCTACGAGCAGTACTTC,CASKALLGSYEQYF
NA,TRBV9,TRBJ2-3,TRBD2,TGTGCCAGCAGCGTAGCGACTAGCGGGAGGGCGGGAGATACGCAGTATTTT,CASSVATSGRAGDTQYF
once,TRBV5-4,TRBJ2-3,NA,TGTGCCAGCAGCCCGGACGCGAGCACAGATACGCAGTATTTT,CASSPDASTDTQYF
NA,TRBV28,TRBJ2-3,TRBD2,TGTGCCAGCAGTACCCCAGCGGGAGGAGCAACAGATACGCAGTATTTT,CASSTPAGGATDTQYF
many,TRBV5-4,TRBJ2-3,TRBD2,TGTGCCAGCAGCTTGGCACTAGCGGGAGTCGGTTTCTTCGATACGCAGTATTTT,CASSLALAGVGFFDTQYF
NA,TRBV9,TRBJ2-5,TRBD1,TGTGCCAGCAGCGCGGACAGGGGTTCGGAGACCCAGTACTTC,CASSADRGSETQYF
NA,TRBV30,TRBJ1-2,NA,TGTGCCTGGTCTCCCCTTATCTACTATGGCTACACCTTC,CAWSPLIYYGYTF
few,TRBV27,TRBJ1-2,NA,TGTGCCAGCAGTTTAAGGCCAGAAATCTATGGCTACACCTTC,CASSLRPEIYGYTF
NA,TRBV7-3,TRBJ2-1,NA,TGTGCCAGCAGCTTATCCCCTACTAGACCTAATGAGCAGTTCTTC,CASSLSPTRPNEQFF
many,TRBV14,TRBJ2-7,NA,TGTGCCAGCAGCTACATGCTACAGGGACAGCAGTACTTC,CASSYMLQGQQYF